This T cell receptor (beta chain) originates from a study of T cell responses to AZD1222 COVID-19 vaccine. Measured with immunoSEQ multiplex PCR; TCRdb has only the in-frame clones, and not every one. This repertoire shows roughly 150,000 clones, roughly nine tenths found once; its top ten account for around 1%. Germline CDR1 and CDR2: KGHSH and LQKENI. The CDR3 has 15 amino acids. Unmatched junction bases numbered 2, after V lost 4 bases and J lost 1 base. The sequence was obtained from an adult who received the AZD1222 COVID-19 vaccine. The chain is built from TRBV18 and TRBJ2-7, with TRBD1 matching over 12 bases. The input for sequencing was peripheral blood, taken 28 days after the second AZD1222 dose. The CDR3 sequence is CASSLGQGASYEQYF. The CDR3 coding sequence is TGTGCCAGCTCACTGGGACAGGGGGCATCCTACGAGCAGTACTTC.